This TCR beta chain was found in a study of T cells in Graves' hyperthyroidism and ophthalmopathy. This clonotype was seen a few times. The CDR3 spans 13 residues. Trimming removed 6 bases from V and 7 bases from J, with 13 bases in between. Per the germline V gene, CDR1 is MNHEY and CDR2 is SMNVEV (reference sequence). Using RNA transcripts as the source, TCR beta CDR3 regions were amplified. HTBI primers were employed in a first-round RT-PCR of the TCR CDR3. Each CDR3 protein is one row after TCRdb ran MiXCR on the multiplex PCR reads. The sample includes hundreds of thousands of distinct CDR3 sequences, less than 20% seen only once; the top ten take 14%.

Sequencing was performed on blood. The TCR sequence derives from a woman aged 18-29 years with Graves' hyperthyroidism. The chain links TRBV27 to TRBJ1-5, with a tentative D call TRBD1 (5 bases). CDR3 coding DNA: TGTGCCAGCAGCCAACGGGGGGACCAGCCCCAGCATTTT. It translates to CASSQRGDQPQHF.